A single sample gave rise to the 24 T cell receptor beta chains below, sequenced in a study of graft-versus-host responses after intestinal transplantation. Co-plating was performed using about 200,000 CFSE-labeled responder cells and about 200,000 irradiated, violet-dye-labeled stimulator cells. Sequencing used immunoSEQ multiplex PCR; TCRdb keeps in-frame clones, though not all of them. The sample has 13,000 or so clones, just under 35% seen once; the top ten hold 3.2%. The input for sequencing was alloreactive CD8+ T cells from a mixed lymphocyte reaction culture, taken before intestinal transplant. Regarding subset: CFSE-low proliferating T cells sorted from roughly six-day pre-transplant mixed lymphocyte reaction (GvH or HvG direction). These receptors all come from a human patient who received an intestinal transplant.

This clone was counted only a few times. The chain has TRBV6-6 and TRBJ2-7; TRBD1 agrees at 7 bases. The V and J ends lost 4 bases and 3 bases, in that order; junction bases with no gene match: 9. CDR3 length: 15 amino acids. CDR1 is MNHNY, CDR2 SVGAGI, per germline (reference sequence). CDR3 in amino acids: CASSLGAGGIYEQYF. The CDR3 bases are TGTGCCAGCAGTTTGGGGGCAGGGGGTATCTACGAGCAGTACTTC.

The V gene is TRBV4-2, the J gene TRBJ2-7; 8 nucleotides match TRBD2. V was clipped by 3 bases and J by 6 bases; unmatched bases: 10. CDR3 length equals 15 residues. Germline V CDR1 and CDR2: LGHNA, YNFKEQ. CDR3 nucleotide sequence: TGTGCCAGCAGCCACCTCCCTAGCGGGCGCTGCGAGCAGTACTTC. Translation gives CASSHLPSGRCEQYF.

The chain combines TRBV28 with TRBJ2-1, with D perhaps TRBD1 or TRBD2 (5 bases each). The CDR3 totals 13 residues. V was pared by 7 bases and J by 8 bases, with 15 bases between. Germline values: CDR1 MDHEN, CDR2 SYDVKM. The CDR3 region is CASTMGPGDEQFF. CDR3 DNA: TGTGCCAGCACCATGGGACCAGGCGATGAGCAGTTCTTC.

This chain uses TRBV19 with TRBJ1-5; TRBD1 agrees at 8 bases. The germline V gene has CDR1 LNHDA and CDR2 SQIVND (reference sequence). The CDR3 totals 17 residues. The V gene end was trimmed by 2 bases and the J gene end by 2 bases; junction bases not matched to a gene: 8. The CDR3 here is CASSITPGQGRNQPQHF. The CDR3 coding sequence is TGTGCCAGTAGTATAACTCCCGGACAGGGACGCAATCAGCCCCAGCATTTT. Full variable domain (remainder filled in from reference TRBV19 and TRBJ1-5): DGGITQSPKYLFRKEGQNVTLSCEQNLNHDAMYWYRQDPGQGLRLIYYSQIVNDFQKGDIAEGYSVSREKKESFPLTVTSAQKNPTAFYLCASSITPGQGRNQPQHFGDGTRLSIL.

This clone was picked up a small number of times. This chain joins TRBV9 and TRBJ1-1, with 7 bases fitting TRBD1. J lost 7 bases, V lost 0 bases, and 6 bases had no gene match. This CDR3 has 14 residues. CDR1 SGDLS and CDR2 YYNGEE come from the germline V gene. CDR3 sequence: CASSVGQGVGEAFF. The CDR3 bases are TGTGCCAGCAGCGTAGGACAGGGCGTAGGTGAAGCTTTCTTT.

This clone is a singleton in its sample. CDR3 sequence reads: CASSLNGRAVRGEQFF. The CDR3 DNA reads TGCGCCAGCAGCTTGAACGGGAGGGCCGTGAGGGGTGAGCAGTTCTTC. The gene calls are TRBV5-1 and TRBJ2-1, with 8 nucleotides matching TRBD2. Trimming removed 1 base from V and 9 bases from J; junction bases left unmatched: 12. CDR3 length: 16 residues. Germline assignment: CDR1 SGHRS and CDR2 YFSETQ. The full variable domain, its missing parts supplied by reference TRBV5-1 and TRBJ2-1, is KAGVTQTPRYLIKTRGQQVTLSCSPISGHRSVSWYQQTPGQGLQFLFEYFSETQRNKGNFPGRFSGRQFSNSRSEMNVSTLELGDSALYLCASSLNGRAVRGEQFFGPGTRLTVL.

The rearrangement joins TRBV6-1 to TRBJ1-6, with D possibly being TRBD1 (5 bases). Trimming stripped 6 bases from V and 9 bases from J, with 18 bases between. The CDR3 consists of 15 residues. Germline V gene lookup returns CDR1 MNHNS and CDR2 SASEGT. CDR3 sequence: CASRLGRGLFSPLHF. CDR3 DNA: TGTGCCAGCAGACTAGGACGGGGCCTTTTTTCACCCCTCCACTTT.

The chain joins TRBV30 to TRBJ2-1, with D unresolved. Germline CDR1 GTSNPN, CDR2 SVGIG (reference sequence). The CDR3 has 13 residues. V lost 1 base to trimming and J lost 5 bases, with 9 bases between them. The CDR3 loop reads CAWSALRNNEQFF. CDR3 sequence (DNA): TGTGCCTGGAGTGCTCTACGGAACAATGAGCAGTTCTTC.

Only a few counts were recorded for this clone. The V and J genes are TRBV5-5 and TRBJ1-1, with no clear D. The ends were cut back, 0 bases at V and 8 bases at J, with 5 bases in the middle. This CDR3 is built from 11 residues. Per the germline V gene, CDR1 is SGHKS and CDR2 is YYEKEE (reference sequence). The CDR3 reads CASSLGLEAFF. Here the CDR3 DNA reads TGTGCCAGCAGCTTGGGCCTAGAAGCTTTCTTT.

The chain links TRBV29-1 to TRBJ2-7; D may be TRBD2 (5 bases). Germline V CDR1 and CDR2: SQVTM, ANQGSEA. This CDR3 region has 12 residues. The V and J ends lost 4 bases and 0 bases respectively, with 7 bases between them. CDR3 sequence: CSVGGFSYEQYF. The CDR3 DNA reads as TGCAGCGTTGGCGGGTTCTCCTACGAGCAGTACTTC.

This clone was counted a few times. The CDR3, as DNA: TGCGCCAGCAGCCCATATCCAAGTTACAGACGCTCCGGAAACACCATATATTTT. Its protein product is CASSPYPSYRRSGNTIYF. This chain joins TRBV4-1 and TRBJ1-3; the D is unclear. The V gene lost 4 bases and the J gene lost 4 bases, with 23 bases spanning the gap. This CDR3 comprises 18 residues. Germline-derived CDR1 and CDR2 are MGHRA and YSYEKL.

This clone was detected a few times. The chain uses TRBV6-1 and TRBJ1-2; 10 bases align to TRBD1. Per germline, CDR1 MNHNS and CDR2 SASEGT. With V trimmed by 5 bases and J by 4 bases, 7 bases remained unmatched. The CDR3 covers 15 residues. CDR3 sequence (DNA): TGTGCCAGCAGTCCGGGACAGGGGACGGTCTATGGCTACACCTTC. Amino acids: CASSPGQGTVYGYTF.

CDR3 in amino acids: CASREGQGGEKLFF. CDR3 in DNA: TGTGCCAGTAGGGAGGGCCAGGGAGGTGAAAAACTGTTTTTT. The chain combines TRBV19 with TRBJ1-4, with a weak D call TRBD1 (5 bases). The CDR3 loop spans 14 amino acids. Trimming cost V 6 bases and J 7 bases, with 15 bases left between them. Germline V gene sequence: CDR1 LNHDA, CDR2 SQIVND (reference sequence).

The rearrangement joins TRBV9 to TRBJ2-5; 11 nucleotides match TRBD2. The CDR3 contains 15 residues. Per the germline V gene, CDR1 is SGDLS and CDR2 is YYNGEE. V trimming: 0 bases; J trimming: 3 bases; junction bases outside the gene matches: 1. The CDR3 region has the DNA TGTGCCAGCAGCGTAGGGGGACTAGCGGAAGAGACCCAGTACTTC. Translated: CASSVGGLAEETQYF.

The V call is TRBV5-6, the J call TRBJ2-3, with 8 bases lining up with TRBD2. CDR3 length equals 14 residues. V was pared by 5 bases and J by 2 bases, with 4 bases of the junction left unmatched. The germline CDR1 and CDR2 sequences are SGHDT and YYEEEE. CDR3 amino acids: CASSWTSPTDTQYF. The CDR3 DNA sequence: TGTGCCAGCAGTTGGACTAGCCCCACAGATACGCAGTATTTT.

This clone was counted a few times. The chain has TRBV7-6 and TRBJ1-1; D may be TRBD1 (5 bases). Germline-derived CDR1 and CDR2 are SGHVS and FNYEAQ. Trimming took off 3 bases at V and 5 bases at J, with 10 bases between the two ends. CDR3 size: 13 residues. The chain's CDR3 is CASSFRGGTEAFF. The CDR3 DNA sequence: TGTGCCAGCAGCTTCCGGGGGGGAACTGAAGCTTTCTTT.

The chain has TRBV5-1 and TRBJ2-2; D may be TRBD2 (6 bases). The V gene's germline CDR1 is SGHRS and CDR2 YFSETQ. The CDR3 contains 16 residues. Trimming shortened V by 4 bases and J by 2 bases, and 15 bases separated the two germline ends. For the CDR3, the DNA is TGCGCCAGCAGCCCCGGACTACCCTTTAACACCGGGGAGCTGTTTTTT. It translates to CASSPGLPFNTGELFF.

In this sample, this clone is medium-sized. The CDR3: CASRPGRGYTEAFF. For the CDR3, the DNA is TGTGCCAGCAGACCGGGACGGGGATACACTGAAGCTTTCTTT. V is TRBV6-1 and J is TRBJ1-1; possible D gene TRBD1, 5 bases. The CDR3 is made up of 14 amino acids. Germline V gives CDR1 MNHNS, CDR2 SASEGT. V lost 6 bases to trimming and J lost 3 bases, with 14 bases between them.

This clone has more than one count but fewer than ten. The chain has TRBV4-3 and TRBJ1-6; tentatively, D is TRBD1 (6 bases). The ends were cut back, 0 bases at V and 6 bases at J, with 9 bases in the middle. The germline V gene encodes CDR1 LGHNA and CDR2 YSLEER. The CDR3 extends over 15 amino acids. CDR3 residues: CASSQDGGLNSPLHF. In nucleotides, the CDR3 is TGCGCCAGCAGCCAAGACGGGGGGCTTAATTCACCCCTCCACTTT.

The genes are TRBV19 and TRBJ1-5, with TRBD1 matching over 9 bases. V dropped 3 bases and J dropped 2; count of bases not matched to a gene: 2. This CDR3 spans 15 amino acids. CDR1 and CDR2 from the germline V gene are LNHDA and SQIVND (reference sequence). The CDR3 sequence: CASSIWDRGNQPQHF. The CDR3 region has the DNA TGTGCCAGTAGTATCTGGGACAGGGGCAATCAGCCCCAGCATTTT.

This chain's CDR3 is CASSPPPYRGNQPQHF. The DNA of the CDR3 is TGTGCCAGCAGCCCCCCTCCTTACAGGGGCAATCAGCCCCAGCATTTT. The genes are TRBV5-7 and TRBJ1-5, with a possible D match to TRBD1 (6 bases). TRBV5-7 is an ORF, with its function uncertain. V was cut by 4 bases and J by 2 bases, with 16 bases left in between. The CDR3 runs to 16 residues.

The chain couples TRBV7-3 to TRBJ1-5; 7 bases agree with TRBD1. In germline, CDR1 is SGHTA, CDR2 FQGTGA. This CDR3 has 17 amino acids. With 2 bases clipped from V and 0 bases from J, the junction kept 7 bases outside the gene matches. In DNA, the CDR3 is TGTGCCAGCAGCTTAGGACAGGCGGTGGGTAGCAATCAGCCCCAGCATTTT. Its protein is CASSLGQAVGSNQPQHF. The whole variable domain, remainder taken from reference TRBV7-3 and TRBJ1-5, is GAGVSQTPSNKVTEKGKYVELRCDPISGHTALYWYRQSLGQGPEFLIYFQGTGAADDSGLPNDRFFAVRPEGSVSTLKIQRTERGDSAVYLCASSLGQAVGSNQPQHFGDGTRLSIL.

This clone came up a few times. The J gene is TRBJ2-3, the V gene TRBV28; TRBD1 matches at 10 bases. The CDR3 loop spans 14 amino acids. Germline V lookup: CDR1 MDHEN, CDR2 SYDVKM. V was clipped by 4 bases and J by 5 bases; unmatched bases: 3. CDR3 nucleotides: TGTGCCAGCAGTTCCGGACAGGGGGGAGATACGCAGTATTTT. The encoded protein is CASSSGQGGDTQYF.

This clone occurred a few times. V gene TRBV7-9 combines with J gene TRBJ2-7; a possible D gene is TRBD2 (5 bases). With 2 bases removed from V and 2 bases from J, the gap between germline ends came to 13 bases. This CDR3 region has 15 residues. Germline V gene sequence: CDR1 SEHNR, CDR2 FQNEAQ (reference sequence). CDR3 DNA: TGTGCCAGCAGCTTACACGAGGGAGTCGCCTACGAGCAGTACTTC. Translated: CASSLHEGVAYEQYF. The full variable domain, completed using reference TRBV7-9 and TRBJ2-7, is DTGVSQNPRHKITKRGQNVTFRCDPISEHNRLYWYRQTLGQGPEFLTYFQNEAQLEKSRLLSDRFSAERPKGSFSTLEIQRTEQGDSAMYLCASSLHEGVAYEQYFGPGTRLTVT.